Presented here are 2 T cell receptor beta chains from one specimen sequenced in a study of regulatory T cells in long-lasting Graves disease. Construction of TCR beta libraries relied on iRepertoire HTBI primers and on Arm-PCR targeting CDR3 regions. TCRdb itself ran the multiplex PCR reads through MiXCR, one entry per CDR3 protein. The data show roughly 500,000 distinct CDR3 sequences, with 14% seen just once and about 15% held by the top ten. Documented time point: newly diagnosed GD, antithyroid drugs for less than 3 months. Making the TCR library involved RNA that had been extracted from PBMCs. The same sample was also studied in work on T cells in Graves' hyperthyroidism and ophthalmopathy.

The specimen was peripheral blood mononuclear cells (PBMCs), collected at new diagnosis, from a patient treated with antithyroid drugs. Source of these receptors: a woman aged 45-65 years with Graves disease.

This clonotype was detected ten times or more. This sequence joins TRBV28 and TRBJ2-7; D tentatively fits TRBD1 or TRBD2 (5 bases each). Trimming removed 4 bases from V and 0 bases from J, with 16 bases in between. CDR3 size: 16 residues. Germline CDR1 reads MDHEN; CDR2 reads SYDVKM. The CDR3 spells CASSYDYGASSYEQYF. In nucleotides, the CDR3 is TGTGCCAGCAGTTACGACTATGGGGCTAGCTCCTACGAGCAGTACTTC.

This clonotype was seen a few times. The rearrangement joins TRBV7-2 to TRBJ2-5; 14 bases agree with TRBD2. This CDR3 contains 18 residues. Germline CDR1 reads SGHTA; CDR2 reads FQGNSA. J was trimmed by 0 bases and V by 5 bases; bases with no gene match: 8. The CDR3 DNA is TGTGCCAGCAGCCCCAGACTAGCGGGAGGGCCCGACCAAGAGACCCAGTACTTC. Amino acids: CASSPRLAGGPDQETQYF.